This TCR beta chain was captured in a study (dated by TCRdb to 2013 to 2016). Describing the broader study: Whether tumor-infiltrating Tregs in breast cancer are recruited from blood Tregs or converted in situ from other CD4+ T cell subsets was tested. Beyond this particular receptor, the publication reports: Rather than covering whole repertoires, validation in the larger cohort was restricted to a single TCR beta V-J rearrangement. In terms of TCR gene usage, tumor memory CD4+ T cells clustered together with blood and lymph node memory CD4+ cells, as well as with lymph node naive CD4+ cells. The greatest overlap of tumor-infiltrating Treg TCR alpha and beta sequences was with tumor naive CD4+ T cells, followed next by blood naive CD4+ T cells.

Full-length TCR variable regions were amplified by 5' RACE PCR with constant-region reverse primers, followed by semi-nested PCR with Nested Universal Primer A. Using the ReliaPrep RNA Cell Miniprep System, total RNA was extracted, and the SMARTer RACE 5'/3' Kit was then used to reverse transcribe the RNA into 5'RACE-ready cDNA. Multiplex adaptors were used to barcode full-length TCR alpha and beta libraries, and the barcoded libraries were sequenced on an Illumina MiSeq. The authors processed their data as follows. For each of nine subset-tissue groups, sequencing data from the five patients were pooled, and the groups were then compared using unsupervised clustering of TCR gene usage. The Morisita-Horn index, with shared sequences weighted by their contribution to each repertoire, was used to calculate repertoire similarity. TCRdb reprocessed the public reads (quality trimming at Q25 with fastp, clone calling with MiXCR) and kept in-frame beta chains. Here each entry gathers all rows of one CDR3 protein and keeps the most common genes and DNA. The V and J calls here are based on TCRdb, not the publication. The sample includes about 57,000 distinct CDR3 sequences, with 25% to 30% observed a single time. The ten biggest clones cover approximately 3.2% of the sample.

CD4+CD45RO+CD25- cells were isolated as memory CD4+ T cells. Tregs, naive and memory CD4+ T cells from tumor, blood and ipsilateral draining lymph nodes of a handful of breast cancer patients underwent full-length TCR alpha and beta sequencing. Tumor tissue and lymph nodes obtained by ipsilateral axillary dissection were perfused with PBS, cut into small pieces and digested using collagenase I and hyaluronidase. FACS confirmed that the sorted cell populations were more than 90% pure. A distance of 14 bases separates the germline ends of V and J, which lose 4 bases and 2 bases respectively. Taken from the germline V gene (reference sequence), the CDR1 and CDR2 loops are LNHNV and YYDKDF. From cysteine to phenylalanine, the CDR3 is 15 amino acids long. The entry retains the CDR3 DNA only, 45 bases that are in frame from base 1. For this clonotype: What antigen it recognizes has not been identified. No much larger clone is present one base from it, and per-base qualities are unavailable.

The chain joins TRBV15 to TRBJ2-5, and TRBD2 may be the D gene, going by 5 matching bases. The sequenced sample was tumor-infiltrating memory CD4+ T cells sorted from the breast tumor. The cell subset or site label, read with the paper, signifies: memory CD4+ T cells, CD4+CD45RO+CD25-. This TCR was recovered from a female donor with breast cancer. Here the CDR3 is given as CATSKQRVPQETQYF. The bases are TGTGCCACCAGCAAGCAGAGGGTCCCGCAAGAGACCCAGTACTTC.